Listed here are 14 T cell receptor beta chains from one sample, sequenced in a study of Ad26.COV2.S vaccination and SARS-CoV-2 variants. Sequencing used immunoSEQ multiplex PCR; TCRdb keeps in-frame clones, though not all of them. The sample has around 270,000 clones, approximately 88% seen once; the top ten hold roughly 3%. Treatment specified: 15 to 20 received Ad26.COV2.S at low or high dose, single or two shots; about 5 received placebo; per-sample allocation not given. Each sample was drawn 63 days after the first injection (of vaccine or placebo). Specimen: peripheral blood, collected in a trial of Ad26.COV2.S vaccine versus placebo. The receptors come from a person aged 18-65 years who received the Ad26.COV2.S COVID-19 vaccine or a placebo.

J is TRBJ2-2 and V is TRBV11-3; 7 nucleotides agree with TRBD2. Germline V gene lookup returns CDR1 SGHNT and CDR2 YENEEA. This CDR3 has 16 residues. The junction had 9 bases not matched to a gene; V was cut back by 3 bases and J by 5 bases. CDR3 nucleotides: TGTGCCAGCAGCTTCAGCGGGGCAGATAGGACCGGGGAGCTGTTTTTT. It translates to CASSFSGADRTGELFF.

The rearrangement links TRBV10-3 to TRBJ2-3; 14 positions agree with TRBD2. Germline loops: CDR1 ENHRY, CDR2 SYGVKD. Unmatched junction bases numbered 6, after V lost 4 bases and J lost 3 bases. The length of the CDR3 is 17 residues. CDR3 DNA sequence: TGTGCCATCAGTGGGGGACTAGCGGGAGTAAGGACAGATACGCAGTATTTT. It yields the protein CAISGGLAGVRTDTQYF.

The rearrangement joins TRBV30 to TRBJ2-3, with 15 bases matching TRBD2. Germline V gene lookup returns CDR1 GTSNPN and CDR2 SVGIG (reference sequence). The V and J ends lost 0 bases and 5 bases, in that order; junction bases with no gene match: 9. The CDR3 length is 18 residues. CDR3 nucleotides: TGTGCCTGGAGTGTAGCCCGGACTAGCGGGAGGGTAGTAGATACGCAGTATTTT. The encoded protein is CAWSVARTSGRVVDTQYF.

This chain joins TRBV7-9 and TRBJ2-7; 8 positions agree with TRBD1. The CDR3 has 15 amino acids. Looked up from germline, CDR1 is SEHNR and CDR2 is FQNEAQ (reference sequence). Germline trimming cut 5 bases from V and 2 bases from J; bases unmatched to any gene: 8. The CDR3 DNA reads TGTGCCAGCAGCCGATTGCCGGGACAGGCCTACGAGCAGTACTTC. This sequence encodes CASSRLPGQAYEQYF.

The chain joins TRBV5-6 to TRBJ2-7; tentatively, D is TRBD1 (5 bases). This CDR3 comprises 14 residues. The V gene's germline CDR1 is SGHDT and CDR2 YYEEEE. Trimming stripped 4 bases from V and 6 bases from J, with 17 bases between. In nucleotides, the CDR3 is TGTGCCAGCAGCCCTCCTCTTAGACAGAGCGAGCAGTACTTC. This encodes CASSPPLRQSEQYF. Together with reference TRBV5-6 and TRBJ2-7, the CDR3 gives the full variable domain: DAGVTQSPTHLIKTRGQQVTLRCSPKSGHDTVSWYQQALGQGPQFIFQYYEEEERQRGNFPDRFSGHQFPNYSSELNVNALLLGDSALYLCASSPPLRQSEQYFGPGTRLTVT.

The CDR3 here is CASSSGIQETQYF. The CDR3 DNA follows: TGCGCCAGCAGCTCCGGGATCCAAGAGACCCAGTACTTC. The chain links TRBV5-1 to TRBJ2-5, with D tentatively TRBD2 (5 bases). Germline V CDR1 and CDR2: SGHRS, YFSETQ. V lost 3 bases and J lost 1, with 7 bases in between. The CDR3 totals 13 residues.

The rearrangement links TRBV29-1 to TRBJ1-3; D not certain. The germline V gene has CDR1 SQVTM and CDR2 ANQGSEA. Trimming stripped 4 bases from V and 2 bases from J, with 6 bases between. This CDR3 spans 12 amino acids. The chain's CDR3 is CSVGAAGNTIYF. The CDR3 DNA reads as TGCAGCGTTGGGGCGGCTGGAAACACCATATATTTT. Using reference TRBV29-1 and TRBJ1-3 for the parts outside the CDR3, the full variable domain is SAVISQKPSRDICQRGTSLTIQCQVDSQVTMMFWYRQQPGQSLTLIATANQGSEATYESGFVIDKFPISRPNLTFSTLTVSNMSPEDSSIYLCSVGAAGNTIYFGEGSWLTVV.

This clone has just a few counts. CDR3 DNA sequence: TGTGCCAGCAGCTTAGCCGCGGGGCGAAGCTCCTACAATGAGCAGTTCTTC. It specifies CASSLAAGRSSYNEQFF. The chain carries TRBV11-1 and TRBJ2-1, with a possible D match to TRBD2 (6 bases). CDR3 size: 17 residues. In germline, CDR1 is SGHAT, CDR2 FQDESV (reference sequence). V was shortened by 0 bases and J by 0 bases, with 12 bases between the two germline ends.

V and J are TRBV5-1 and TRBJ2-7; TRBD1 matches at 8 bases. Per the germline V gene, CDR1 is SGHRS and CDR2 is YFSETQ. This CDR3 comprises 15 residues. Trimming took 4 bases from V and 0 from J; bases not matched to a gene: 6. The CDR3 region has the DNA TGCGCCAGCAGCGTGACAGGGGAGAGCTCCTACGAGCAGTACTTC. It encodes CASSVTGESSYEQYF.

The chain recombines TRBV2 with TRBJ2-1; no reliable D call. With 6 bases removed from V and 0 bases from J, the gap between germline ends came to 12 bases. The CDR3 consists of 15 residues. CDR1 and CDR2 (germline): SNHLY, FYNNEI. This CDR3 reads CASRVDGRSYNEQFF. As DNA, the CDR3 is TGTGCCAGCAGGGTCGACGGGCGCTCCTACAATGAGCAGTTCTTC.

Only one count was recorded for this clone. The chain couples TRBV7-6 to TRBJ2-1; 11 positions agree with TRBD1. The V gene end was trimmed by 5 bases and the J gene end by 7 bases; junction bases not matched to a gene: 7. The CDR3 is made up of 15 amino acids. Germline CDR1 and CDR2: SGHVS and FNYEAQ. The CDR3: CASSLGQGAGNEQFF. CDR3 DNA sequence: TGTGCCAGCAGCCTTGGACAGGGGGCTGGGAATGAGCAGTTCTTC.

This sequence joins TRBV7-2 and TRBJ2-3; 9 nucleotides line up with TRBD1. The V gene's germline CDR1 is SGHTA and CDR2 FQGNSA. With 3 bases clipped from V and 0 bases from J, the junction kept 1 base outside the gene matches. This CDR3 contains 15 residues. The CDR3, as DNA: TGTGCCAGCAGCTTTGGGACAGGGAGCACAGATACGCAGTATTTT. Its protein is CASSFGTGSTDTQYF.

V gene TRBV9 combines with J gene TRBJ2-3; TRBD2 matches 10 bases. V was clipped by 2 bases and J by 5 bases; unmatched bases: 5. CDR1 SGDLS and CDR2 YYNGEE come from the germline V gene. There are 15 residues in the CDR3. In DNA form, the CDR3 reads TGTGCCAGCAGCGTTAGCGGGGGGACCGGAGATACGCAGTATTTT. Protein product: CASSVSGGTGDTQYF.

This clone was counted once. V is TRBV5-1 and J is TRBJ2-5; 8 nucleotides align to TRBD2. J was trimmed by 4 bases and V by 0 bases; bases with no gene match: 8. CDR1 SGHRS and CDR2 YFSETQ come from the germline V gene. The CDR3 totals 16 residues. The CDR3: CASSLGRAGDGETQYF. In DNA form, the CDR3 reads TGCGCCAGCAGCTTGGGGCGAGCGGGGGATGGAGAGACCCAGTACTTC.